A single sample is the source of the 30 T cell receptor beta chains below, sequenced in a study of radiotherapy plus CTLA-4 blockade in lung cancer. Repertoires were generated with immunoSEQ multiplex PCR, while TCRdb's copy carries only in-frame clones and drops some. The sample contains about 48,000 clones, 86% of which appear only once. This specimen was peripheral blood, taken from a patient treated with radiotherapy plus ipilimumab. These receptors came from a human donor with non-small cell lung cancer that progressed on radiotherapy plus ipilimumab. Some clones in this sample may be carry-over from other donors' samples.

The V call is TRBV5-6, the J call TRBJ2-3, with D perhaps matching TRBD2 (6 bases). V lost 2 bases to trimming and J lost 2 bases, with 9 bases between them. The CDR3 has 14 amino acids. CDR1 and CDR2 from the germline V gene are SGHDT and YYEEEE. The CDR3 is CASSLAGVTDTQYF. In DNA form, the CDR3 reads TGTGCCAGCAGCTTAGCGGGCGTCACAGATACGCAGTATTTT.

This clone was seen a few times. The chain recombines TRBV4-1 with TRBJ2-5, with 9 bases identical to TRBD1. This CDR3 is 16 amino acids long. Looked up from germline, CDR1 is MGHRA and CDR2 is YSYEKL. The junction had 5 bases not matched to a gene; V was cut back by 2 bases and J by 1 base. The CDR3 DNA is TGCGCCAGCAGCCAAAGTGTGGGACAGGGCCAAGAGACCCAGTACTTC. Translating it yields CASSQSVGQGQETQYF.

This clone was observed a single time. The chain combines TRBV27 with TRBJ2-1, with 8 positions matching TRBD1. From germline, CDR1 is MNHEY and CDR2 SMNVEV (reference sequence). The CDR3 runs to 15 residues. The ends lost 7 bases at V and 4 bases at J; junction bases unmatched: 9. DNA of the CDR3: TGTGCCAGCACGGACAGGGCAAAACCGTACAATGAGCAGTTCTTC. This codes for CASTDRAKPYNEQFF.

The rearrangement joins TRBV21-1 to TRBJ1-4; the DNA was not used to check the table's D call, TRBD1. TRBV21-1 is noted as a pseudogene. CDR3 length: 15 amino acids. The CDR3 DNA follows: TGTGCCAGCAGCAAAGACAGCAGTATGTTTGAAAAACTGTTTTTT. As protein: CASSKDSSMFEKLFF.

The V call is TRBV14, the J call TRBJ2-7, with D hard to call. V shed 5 bases and J shed 3 bases, with 5 bases lying between them. This CDR3 has 11 residues. Looked up from germline, CDR1 is SGHDN and CDR2 is FVKESK. Here the CDR3 reads CASSGRYEQYF. The CDR3 DNA reads as TGTGCCAGCAGCGGGCGCTACGAGCAGTACTTC.

The J gene is TRBJ2-3, the V gene TRBV11-2; D is uncertain. The CDR3 is made up of 16 amino acids. Trimming left V 5 bases short and J 2 bases short, with 17 bases between. Per germline, CDR1 SGHAT and CDR2 FQNNGV. CDR3 sequence (DNA): TGTGCCAGCAGCATCCCGACAAGGAAGTTCACAGATACGCAGTATTTT. Its protein is CASSIPTRKFTDTQYF.

This chain's CDR3 is CASGFRGLAAWNYEQYF. The CDR3 DNA is TGTGCTAGTGGTTTCCGGGGACTAGCGGCCTGGAACTACGAGCAGTACTTC. V and J are TRBV12-5 and TRBJ2-7, with 11 bases identical to TRBD2. CDR1 and CDR2 from the germline V gene are LGHNT and FRNRAP. With V trimmed by 3 bases and J by 3 bases, 10 bases remained unmatched. This CDR3 contains 17 residues.

DNA for the CDR3: TGTGCCAGCAGCTTATCTAGCTCTACCTACGAGCAGTACTTC. This encodes CASSLSSSTYEQYF. This chain uses TRBV7-9 with TRBJ2-7, with D tentatively TRBD2 (5 bases). This CDR3 is 14 amino acids long. Trimming shortened V by 2 bases and J by 2 bases, and 10 bases separated the two germline ends. CDR1 is SEHNR, CDR2 FQNEAQ, per germline (reference sequence).

V and J are TRBV9 and TRBJ1-6; possibly TRBD1 for D (5 bases). The CDR3 spans 14 residues. V lost 0 bases and J 12 bases, leaving 13 bases between the germline ends. Germline-derived CDR1 and CDR2 are SGDLS and YYNGEE. CDR3 residues: CASSVAGGTLPLHF. For the CDR3, the DNA is TGTGCCAGCAGCGTAGCGGGGGGGACCTTACCCCTCCACTTT.

The V call is TRBV2, the J call TRBJ1-1, with TRBD1 identical over 7 bases. The CDR3 sequence is 16 residues long. CDR1 SNHLY and CDR2 FYNNEI come from the germline V gene. V trimming: 6 bases; J trimming: 5 bases; junction bases outside the gene matches: 15. In nucleotides, the CDR3 is TGTGCCAGCAGGAGTCGGAGGGACAGAGGGGAAACTGAAGCTTTCTTT. The encoded protein is CASRSRRDRGETEAFF.

Sample share makes this clone medium-sized. This chain links TRBV2 with TRBJ2-1, with a possible D match to TRBD2 (6 bases). Germline V lookup: CDR1 SNHLY, CDR2 FYNNEI. This CDR3 contains 16 residues. V shed 7 bases and J shed 12 bases, with 28 bases lying between them. CDR3 sequence reads: CASMGDSGTGASVQFF. Here the CDR3 DNA reads TGTGCCAGCATGGGGGACTCCGGGACTGGGGCTAGCGTGCAGTTCTTC.

Here the CDR3 reads CASSLTGMNTEAFF. The CDR3 DNA reads as TGTGCCAGCAGCTTGACAGGGATGAACACTGAAGCTTTCTTT. The chain uses TRBV7-3 and TRBJ1-1, with 7 positions matching TRBD1. CDR1 is SGHTA and CDR2 is FQGTGA in the germline V gene. The trim removed 3 bases at V and 0 bases at J, leaving 1 base unmatched. This CDR3 region has 14 residues.

V gene TRBV7-9 combines with J gene TRBJ2-7; possible D gene TRBD2, 6 bases. The CDR3 extends over 12 amino acids. The V end was cut by 4 bases, the J end by 9 bases, with 13 bases between. CDR1 SEHNR and CDR2 FQNEAQ come from the germline V gene (reference sequence). CDR3 amino acids: CASSSELGGQYF. As DNA, the CDR3 is TGTGCCAGCAGCTCGGAGTTGGGGGGGCAGTACTTC.

In this sample, this clone turned up a few times. This chain joins TRBV5-1 and TRBJ1-2; 8 bases map to TRBD1. Germline loops: CDR1 SGHRS, CDR2 YFSETQ. V shed 4 bases, J shed 6 bases, and the junction held 11 bases outside the gene matches. The CDR3 runs to 15 residues. The CDR3 reads CASSTDRGEDDGYTF. The CDR3 DNA is TGCGCCAGCAGCACTGACAGGGGAGAAGACGATGGCTACACCTTC.

CDR3 protein: CASSFPGASYGYTF. Written as DNA, the CDR3 is TGTGCCAGCAGTTTTCCTGGGGCGAGCTATGGCTACACCTTC. The chain carries TRBV6-6 and TRBJ1-2, with D possibly matching TRBD1 (5 bases). V was trimmed by 4 bases and J by 4 bases, leaving 13 bases between them. Germline assignment: CDR1 MNHNY and CDR2 SVGAGI (reference sequence). The CDR3 has 14 residues.

The CDR3 protein is CASSPNRGSEKLFF. In nucleotides, the CDR3 is TGTGCCAGCAGCCCAAACAGGGGGAGTGAAAAACTGTTTTTT. The genes are TRBV7-2 and TRBJ1-4; TRBD1 matches 8 bases. The CDR3 sequence is 14 residues long. In germline, CDR1 is SGHTA, CDR2 FQGNSA. Germline trimming cut 5 bases from V and 7 bases from J; bases unmatched to any gene: 6.

The rearrangement joins TRBV7-2 to TRBJ2-7; D is undetermined. The length of the CDR3 is 15 residues. V shed 1 base and J shed 1 base, with 11 bases lying between them. Germline V CDR1 and CDR2: SGHTA, FQGNSA. In nucleotides, the CDR3 is TGTGCCAGCAGCTTAGTTGGGCTACCATCCTACGAGCAGTACTTC. This gives the protein CASSLVGLPSYEQYF.

V is TRBV29-1 and J is TRBJ1-5, with TRBD1 matching over 7 bases. Germline lookup yields CDR1 SQVTM and CDR2 ANQGSEA. The CDR3 extends over 13 amino acids. J lost 3 bases, V lost 5 bases, and 4 bases had no gene match. The CDR3 sequence: CSVQTGANQPQHF. In DNA form, the CDR3 reads TGCAGCGTTCAAACAGGGGCCAATCAGCCCCAGCATTTT.

The genes are TRBV15 and TRBJ2-1, with D possibly matching TRBD2 (5 bases). The CDR3 runs to 14 residues. Germline CDR1 LNHNV, CDR2 YYDKDF (reference sequence). Between the trimmed V and J ends, which lost 4 bases and 7 bases, there was a span of 14 bases. CDR3 sequence (DNA): TGTGCCACCAGCACCGGACTTCCGGAGAATGAGCAGTTCTTC. Encoded protein: CATSTGLPENEQFF.

V usage is TRBV7-8 and J usage is TRBJ2-7; 12 nucleotides match TRBD2. Germline CDR1 and CDR2: SGHVS and FQNEAQ. V was pared by 5 bases and J by 6 bases, with 8 bases of the junction left unmatched. This CDR3 is 15 amino acids long. The CDR3 loop reads CASSRKLAGGVEQYF. CDR3 sequence (DNA): TGTGCCAGCAGCCGCAAACTAGCGGGAGGCGTCGAGCAGTACTTC.

The CDR3 spells CASSEDRGGDNEQFF. In DNA, the CDR3 is TGTGCCAGTAGTGAAGACAGGGGGGGAGACAATGAGCAGTTCTTC. This chain links TRBV19 with TRBJ2-1; TRBD1 matches at 9 bases. This CDR3 is 15 amino acids long. Germline loops: CDR1 LNHDA, CDR2 SQIVND (reference sequence). The junction had 7 bases not matched to a gene; V was cut back by 5 bases and J by 5 bases.

V gene TRBV29-1 combines with J gene TRBJ2-7, with D possibly matching TRBD2 (5 bases). This CDR3 has 12 residues. The germline V gene encodes CDR1 SQVTM and CDR2 ANQGSEA. V was clipped by 1 base and J by 5 bases, with 9 bases between them. The CDR3 DNA reads TGCAGCGTTGAAGGGAGGAGGAACGAGCAGTACTTC. This sequence encodes CSVEGRRNEQYF.

The chain uses TRBV5-1 and TRBJ2-1; 7 bases map to TRBD2. V was clipped by 6 bases and J by 0 bases; unmatched bases: 9. CDR1 and CDR2 from the germline V gene are SGHRS and YFSETQ. This CDR3 is 16 amino acids long. In DNA form, the CDR3 reads TGCGCCAGCACCTCTGGCGGGGGAAGCTCCTACAATGAGCAGTTCTTC. This gives the protein CASTSGGGSSYNEQFF.

This clone rates as large. Other DNA sequences from this sample encode an identical CDR3 as well. The V gene is TRBV30, the J gene TRBJ1-2; the D is unclear. Germline V CDR1 and CDR2: GTSNPN, SVGIG (reference sequence). With 2 bases removed from V and 0 bases from J, the gap between germline ends came to 13 bases. The CDR3 is made up of 15 amino acids. The CDR3 loop is CAWSSGIPPNYGYTF. CDR3 in DNA: TGTGCCTGGAGTTCCGGGATCCCACCTAACTATGGCTACACCTTC.

The chain recombines TRBV7-9 with TRBJ1-5; weak D call: TRBD1 (5 bases). Germline CDR1 is SEHNR and CDR2 is FQNEAQ (reference sequence). The CDR3 contains 15 residues. V dropped 4 bases and J dropped 3 bases, with 13 bases sitting between them. The CDR3 reads CASSSPDSNNQPQHF. The DNA of the CDR3 is TGTGCCAGCAGCTCTCCAGACAGTAACAATCAGCCCCAGCATTTT.

There are a few counts of this clone. The chain has TRBV7-2 and TRBJ2-2; 14 nucleotides align to TRBD2. The V gene end was trimmed by 1 base and the J gene end by 4 bases; junction bases not matched to a gene: 2. Germline loops: CDR1 SGHTA, CDR2 FQGNSA. CDR3 size: 17 residues. The CDR3 region has the DNA TGTGCCAGCAGCTTAGGACTAGCGGGAGGGAGCACCGGGGAGCTGTTTTTT. The encoded protein is CASSLGLAGGSTGELFF.

A single count supports this clone. V is TRBV5-1 and J is TRBJ2-7; perhaps TRBD1 as D (5 bases). Germline loops: CDR1 SGHRS, CDR2 YFSETQ. The CDR3 is 12 amino acids. With 5 bases removed from V and 3 bases from J, the gap between germline ends came to 9 bases. CDR3 coding DNA: TGCGCCAGCAGTACAGGTCGCTACGAGCAGTACTTC. Amino acids: CASSTGRYEQYF.

V gene TRBV7-2 combines with J gene TRBJ2-7; 7 bases map to TRBD2. The CDR3 has 14 residues. Germline V gene lookup returns CDR1 SGHTA and CDR2 FQGNSA. V was clipped by 4 bases and J by 2 bases; unmatched bases: 5. This CDR3 is CASSSGTTAYEQYF. The CDR3 bases are TGTGCCAGCAGCTCCGGGACTACGGCCTACGAGCAGTACTTC.

The chain has TRBV4-1 and TRBJ2-2, with D possibly TRBD1 on 5 matching bases. The V gene lost 1 base and the J gene lost 1 base, with 13 bases spanning the gap. CDR3 size: 17 residues. Germline V gives CDR1 MGHRA, CDR2 YSYEKL. The CDR3 DNA reads as TGCGCCAGCAGCCAAGTCGCGCCAGGGCGGAACACCGGGGAGCTGTTTTTT. It yields the protein CASSQVAPGRNTGELFF.

The gene calls are TRBV4-1 and TRBJ2-7, with TRBD2 as a possible D gene (5 bases). V lost 4 bases, J lost 6 bases, and 22 bases lay in between. The CDR3 is 16 amino acids. Germline CDR1 is MGHRA and CDR2 is YSYEKL. The DNA for the CDR3 is TGCGCCAGCAGCCTCCACCGGGTGGGAGTCTTACCCGAGCAGTACTTC. This encodes CASSLHRVGVLPEQYF.